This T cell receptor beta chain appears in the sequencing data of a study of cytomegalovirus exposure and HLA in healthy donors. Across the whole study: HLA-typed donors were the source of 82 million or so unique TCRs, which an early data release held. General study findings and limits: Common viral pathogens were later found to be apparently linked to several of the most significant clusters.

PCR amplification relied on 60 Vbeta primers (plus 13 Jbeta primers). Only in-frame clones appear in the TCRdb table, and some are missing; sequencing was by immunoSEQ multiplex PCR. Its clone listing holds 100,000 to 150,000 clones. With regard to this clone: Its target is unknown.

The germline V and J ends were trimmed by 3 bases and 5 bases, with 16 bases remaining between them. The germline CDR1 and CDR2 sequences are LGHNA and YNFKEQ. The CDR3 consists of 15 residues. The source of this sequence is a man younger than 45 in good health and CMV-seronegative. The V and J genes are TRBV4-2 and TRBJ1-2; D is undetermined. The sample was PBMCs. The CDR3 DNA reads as TGTGCCAGCAGCCACCCCTCCGAGGTTTGGTATGGCTACACCTTC. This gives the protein CASSHPSEVWYGYTF.